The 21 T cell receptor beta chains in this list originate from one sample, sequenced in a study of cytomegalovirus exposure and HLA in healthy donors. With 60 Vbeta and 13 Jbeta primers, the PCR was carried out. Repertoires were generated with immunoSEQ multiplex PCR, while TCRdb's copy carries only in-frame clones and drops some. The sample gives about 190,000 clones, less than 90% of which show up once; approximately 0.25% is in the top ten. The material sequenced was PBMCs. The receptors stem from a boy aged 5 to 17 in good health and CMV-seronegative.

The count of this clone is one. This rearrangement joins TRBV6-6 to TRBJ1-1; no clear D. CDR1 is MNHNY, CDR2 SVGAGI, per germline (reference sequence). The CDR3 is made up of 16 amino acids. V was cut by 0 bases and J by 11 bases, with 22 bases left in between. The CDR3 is CASSYSKLQVLPLAFF. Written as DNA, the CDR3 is TGTGCCAGCAGTTACTCGAAGCTCCAGGTCCTACCCCTTGCTTTCTTT.

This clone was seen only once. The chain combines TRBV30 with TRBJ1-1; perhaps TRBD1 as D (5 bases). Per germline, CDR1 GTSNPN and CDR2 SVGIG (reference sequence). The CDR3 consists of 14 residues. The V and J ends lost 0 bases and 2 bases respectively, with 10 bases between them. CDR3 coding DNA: TGTGCCTGGAGTGTACCAGGGCTCAACACTGAAGCTTTCTTT. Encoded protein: CAWSVPGLNTEAFF.

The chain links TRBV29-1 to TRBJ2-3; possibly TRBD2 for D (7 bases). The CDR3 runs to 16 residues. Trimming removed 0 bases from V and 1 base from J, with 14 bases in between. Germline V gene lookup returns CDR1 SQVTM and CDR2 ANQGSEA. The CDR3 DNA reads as TGCAGCGTTGAAGATCTGGGGGGGCTAGGCACAGATACGCAGTATTTT. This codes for CSVEDLGGLGTDTQYF.

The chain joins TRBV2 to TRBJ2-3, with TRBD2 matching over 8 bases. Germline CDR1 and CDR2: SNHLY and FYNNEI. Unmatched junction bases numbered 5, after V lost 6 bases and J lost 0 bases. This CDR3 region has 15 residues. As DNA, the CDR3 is TGTGCCAGCAGAAAGACTAGCGCCAGCACAGATACGCAGTATTTT. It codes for CASRKTSASTDTQYF.

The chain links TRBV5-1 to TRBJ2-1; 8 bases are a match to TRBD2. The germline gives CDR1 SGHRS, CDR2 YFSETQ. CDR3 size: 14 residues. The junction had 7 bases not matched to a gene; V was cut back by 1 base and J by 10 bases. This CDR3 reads CASSLSGSWPEQFF. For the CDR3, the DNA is TGCGCCAGCAGCTTGAGCGGGAGTTGGCCCGAGCAGTTCTTC.

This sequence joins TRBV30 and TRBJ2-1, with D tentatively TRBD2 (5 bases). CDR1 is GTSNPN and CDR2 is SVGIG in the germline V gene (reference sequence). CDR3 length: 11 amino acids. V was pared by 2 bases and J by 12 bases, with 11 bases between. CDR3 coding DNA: TGTGCCTGGAGTAGCGGTTTCGTGCAGTTCTTC. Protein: CAWSSGFVQFF.

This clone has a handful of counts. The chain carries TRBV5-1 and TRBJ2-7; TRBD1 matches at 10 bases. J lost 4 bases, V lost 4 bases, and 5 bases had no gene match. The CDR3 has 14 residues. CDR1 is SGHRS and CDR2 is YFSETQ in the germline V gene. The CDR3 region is CASSGDRGSYEQYF. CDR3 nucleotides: TGCGCCAGCAGCGGGGACAGGGGTAGTTACGAGCAGTACTTC.

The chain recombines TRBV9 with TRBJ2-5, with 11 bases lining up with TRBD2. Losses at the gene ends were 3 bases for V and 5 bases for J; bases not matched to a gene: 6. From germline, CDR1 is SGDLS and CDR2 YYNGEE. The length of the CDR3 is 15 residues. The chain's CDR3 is CASSDSGGAGETQYF. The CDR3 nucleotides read TGTGCCAGCAGCGATAGCGGGGGGGCAGGGGAGACCCAGTACTTC.

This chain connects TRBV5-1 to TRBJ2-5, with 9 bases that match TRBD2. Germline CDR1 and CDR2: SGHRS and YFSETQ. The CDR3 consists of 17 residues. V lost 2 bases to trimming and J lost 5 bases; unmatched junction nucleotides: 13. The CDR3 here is CASSFSPAGGHMETQYF. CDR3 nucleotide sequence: TGCGCCAGCAGCTTTTCTCCCGCGGGGGGGCATATGGAGACCCAGTACTTC.

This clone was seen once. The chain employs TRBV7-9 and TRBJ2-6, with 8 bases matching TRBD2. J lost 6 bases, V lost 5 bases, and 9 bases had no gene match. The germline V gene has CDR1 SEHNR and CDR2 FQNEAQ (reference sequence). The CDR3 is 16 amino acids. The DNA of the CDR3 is TGTGCCAGCAGCGTCACCGGGAGGGCCGAGGCCAACGTCCTGACTTTC. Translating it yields CASSVTGRAEANVLTF.

The CDR3, as DNA: TGCGCCAGCAGCTACTCTAGCGGGGGGGCCCAATACAATGAGCAGTTCTTC. It yields the protein CASSYSSGGAQYNEQFF. The chain joins TRBV10-1 to TRBJ2-1; TRBD2 matches at 12 bases. V lost 6 bases and J lost 4; bases outside the gene matches: 10. Germline lookup yields CDR1 WNHNN and CDR2 SYGVQD (reference sequence). The length of the CDR3 is 17 residues.

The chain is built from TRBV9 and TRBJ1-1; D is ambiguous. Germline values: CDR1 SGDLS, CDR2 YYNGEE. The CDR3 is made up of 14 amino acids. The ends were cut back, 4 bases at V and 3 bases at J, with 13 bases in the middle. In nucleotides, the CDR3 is TGTGCCAGCAGCCCCCCAGGAAGGTACACTGAAGCTTTCTTT. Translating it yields CASSPPGRYTEAFF.

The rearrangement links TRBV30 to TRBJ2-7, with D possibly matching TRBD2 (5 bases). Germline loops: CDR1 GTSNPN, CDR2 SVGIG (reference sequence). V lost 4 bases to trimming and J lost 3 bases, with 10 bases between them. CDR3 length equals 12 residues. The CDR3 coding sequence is TGTGCCTGGATGGACTCGCTCTACGAGCAGTACTTC. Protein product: CAWMDSLYEQYF.

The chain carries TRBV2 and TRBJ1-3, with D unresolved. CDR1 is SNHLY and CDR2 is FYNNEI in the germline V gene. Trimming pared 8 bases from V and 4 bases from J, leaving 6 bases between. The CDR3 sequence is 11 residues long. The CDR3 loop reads CASGWGNTIYF. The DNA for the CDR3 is TGTGCCAGCGGCTGGGGAAACACCATATATTTT.

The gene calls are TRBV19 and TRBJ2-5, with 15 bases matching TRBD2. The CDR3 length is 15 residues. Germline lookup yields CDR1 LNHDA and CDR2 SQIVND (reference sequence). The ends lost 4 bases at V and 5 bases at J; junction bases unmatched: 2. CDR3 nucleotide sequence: TGTGCCAGTAGTACGGGGACTAGCGGGGGGGAGACCCAGTACTTC. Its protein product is CASSTGTSGGETQYF.

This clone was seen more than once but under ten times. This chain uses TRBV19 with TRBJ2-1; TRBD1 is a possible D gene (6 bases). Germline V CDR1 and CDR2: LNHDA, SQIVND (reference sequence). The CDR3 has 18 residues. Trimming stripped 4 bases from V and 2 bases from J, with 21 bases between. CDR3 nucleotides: TGTGCCAGTAGTACCCTCCCAGGGCTGAGGGGGACCTACAATGAGCAGTTCTTC. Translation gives CASSTLPGLRGTYNEQFF.

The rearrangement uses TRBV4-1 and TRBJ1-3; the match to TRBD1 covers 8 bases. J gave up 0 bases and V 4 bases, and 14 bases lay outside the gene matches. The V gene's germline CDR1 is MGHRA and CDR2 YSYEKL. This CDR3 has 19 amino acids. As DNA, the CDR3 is TGCGCCAGCAGCCGTTTGTGGGGACAGGACCCCCTCTCTGGAAACACCATATATTTT. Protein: CASSRLWGQDPLSGNTIYF.

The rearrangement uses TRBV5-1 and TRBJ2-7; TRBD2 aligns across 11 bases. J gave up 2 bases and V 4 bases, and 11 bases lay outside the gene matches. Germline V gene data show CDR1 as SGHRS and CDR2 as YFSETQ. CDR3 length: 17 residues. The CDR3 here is CASSLIKTSGVPYEQYF. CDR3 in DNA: TGCGCCAGCAGCCTCATTAAGACTAGCGGGGTCCCCTACGAGCAGTACTTC.

The CDR3 loop reads CASSIGLNQETQYF. CDR3 bases: TGTGCCAGCAGCATTGGACTCAACCAAGAGACCCAGTACTTC. The genes are TRBV7-8 and TRBJ2-5, with D possibly being TRBD2 (5 bases). Germline V gene data show CDR1 as SGHVS and CDR2 as FQNEAQ. Trimming took 5 bases from V and 0 from J, leaving 10 bases between them. The CDR3 loop spans 14 amino acids. Filled out from reference TRBV7-8 and TRBJ2-5, the complete variable domain reads GAGVSQSPRYKVAKRGQDVALRCDPISGHVSLFWYQQALGQGPEFLTYFQNEAQLDKSGLPSDRFFAERPEGSVSTLKIQRTQQEDSAVYLCASSIGLNQETQYFGPGTRLLVL.

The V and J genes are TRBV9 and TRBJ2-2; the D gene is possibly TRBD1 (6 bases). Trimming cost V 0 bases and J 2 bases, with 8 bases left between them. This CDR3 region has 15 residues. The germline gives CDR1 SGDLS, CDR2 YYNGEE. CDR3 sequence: CASSVGQDNTGELFF. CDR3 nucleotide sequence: TGTGCCAGCAGCGTAGGACAGGATAACACCGGGGAGCTGTTTTTT. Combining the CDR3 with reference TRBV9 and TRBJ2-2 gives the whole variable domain DSGVTQTPKHLITATGQRVTLRCSPRSGDLSVYWYQQSLDQGLQFLIQYYNGEERAKGNILERFSAQQFPDLHSELNLSSLELGDSALYFCASSVGQDNTGELFFGEGSRLTVL.

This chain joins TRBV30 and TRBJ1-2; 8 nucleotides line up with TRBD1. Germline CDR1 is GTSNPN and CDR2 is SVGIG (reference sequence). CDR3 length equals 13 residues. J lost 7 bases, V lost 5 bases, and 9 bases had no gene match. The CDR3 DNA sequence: TGTGCCTGGGATTCAGGGGGCTGGAGTGGCTACACCTTC. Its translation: CAWDSGGWSGYTF.